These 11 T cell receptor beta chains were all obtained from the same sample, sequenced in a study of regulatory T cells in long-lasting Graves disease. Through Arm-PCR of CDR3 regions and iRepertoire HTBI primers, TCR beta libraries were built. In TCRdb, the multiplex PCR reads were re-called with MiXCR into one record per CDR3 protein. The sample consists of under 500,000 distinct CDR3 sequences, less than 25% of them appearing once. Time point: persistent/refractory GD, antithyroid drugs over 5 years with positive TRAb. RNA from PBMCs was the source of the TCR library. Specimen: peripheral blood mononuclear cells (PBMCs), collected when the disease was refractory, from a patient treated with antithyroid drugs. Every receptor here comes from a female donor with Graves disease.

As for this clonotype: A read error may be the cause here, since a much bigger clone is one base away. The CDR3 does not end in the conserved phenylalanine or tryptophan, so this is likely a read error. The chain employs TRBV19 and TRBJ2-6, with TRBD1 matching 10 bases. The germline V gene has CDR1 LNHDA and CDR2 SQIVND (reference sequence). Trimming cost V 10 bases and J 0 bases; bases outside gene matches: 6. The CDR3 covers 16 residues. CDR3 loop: CATTDRGSSGANVLTL. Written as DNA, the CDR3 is TGTGCCACGACGGACAGGGGGTCCTCTGGGGCCAACGTCCTGACTCTC.

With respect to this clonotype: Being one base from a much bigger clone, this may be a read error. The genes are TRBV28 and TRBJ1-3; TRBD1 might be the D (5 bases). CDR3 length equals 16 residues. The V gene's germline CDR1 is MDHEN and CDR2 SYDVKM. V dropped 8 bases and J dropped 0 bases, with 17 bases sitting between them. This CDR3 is CASGYRSKGSGNTIYF. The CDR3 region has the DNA TGTGCCAGCGGTTACAGGAGCAAGGGCTCTGGAAACACCATATATTTT.

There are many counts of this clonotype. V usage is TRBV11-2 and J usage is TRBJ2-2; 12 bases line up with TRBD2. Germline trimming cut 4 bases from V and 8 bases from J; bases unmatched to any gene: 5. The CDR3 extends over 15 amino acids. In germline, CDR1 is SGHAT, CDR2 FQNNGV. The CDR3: CASSSSTSGRGELFF. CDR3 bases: TGTGCCAGCAGCTCTTCGACTAGCGGGAGAGGGGAGCTGTTTTTT. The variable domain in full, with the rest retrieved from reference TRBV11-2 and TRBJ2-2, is EAGVAQSPRYKIIEKRQSVAFWCNPISGHATLYWYQQILGQGPKLLIQFQNNGVVDDSQLPKDRFSAERLKGVDSTLKIQPAKLEDSAVYLCASSSSTSGRGELFFGEGSRLTVL.

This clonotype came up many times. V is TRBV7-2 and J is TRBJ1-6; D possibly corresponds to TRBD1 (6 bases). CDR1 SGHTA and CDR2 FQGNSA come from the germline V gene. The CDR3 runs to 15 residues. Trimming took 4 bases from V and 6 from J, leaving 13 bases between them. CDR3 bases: TGTGCCAGCAGCTGGGGAGGGGGTGCTAATTCACCCCTCCACTTT. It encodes CASSWGGGANSPLHF.

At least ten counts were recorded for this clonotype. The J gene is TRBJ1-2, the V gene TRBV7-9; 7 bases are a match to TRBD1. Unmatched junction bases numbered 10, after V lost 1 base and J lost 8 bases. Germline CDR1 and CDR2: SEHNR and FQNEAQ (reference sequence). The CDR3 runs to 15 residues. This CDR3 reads CASSLDRDRRLGYTF. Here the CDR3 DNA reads TGTGCCAGCAGCTTAGACCGGGACAGAAGACTCGGCTACACCTTC. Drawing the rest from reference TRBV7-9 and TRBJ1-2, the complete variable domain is DTGVSQNPRHKITKRGQNVTFRCDPISEHNRLYWYRQTLGQGPEFLTYFQNEAQLEKSRLLSDRFSAERPKGSFSTLEIQRTEQGDSAMYLCASSLDRDRRLGYTFGSGTRLTVV.

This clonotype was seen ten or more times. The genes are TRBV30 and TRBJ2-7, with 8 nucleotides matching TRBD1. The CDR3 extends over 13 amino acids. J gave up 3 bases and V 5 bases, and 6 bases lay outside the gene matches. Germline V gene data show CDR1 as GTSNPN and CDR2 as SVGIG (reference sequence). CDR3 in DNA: TGTGCCTGGGGACCTACAGGGGGCTACGAGCAGTACTTC. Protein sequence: CAWGPTGGYEQYF.

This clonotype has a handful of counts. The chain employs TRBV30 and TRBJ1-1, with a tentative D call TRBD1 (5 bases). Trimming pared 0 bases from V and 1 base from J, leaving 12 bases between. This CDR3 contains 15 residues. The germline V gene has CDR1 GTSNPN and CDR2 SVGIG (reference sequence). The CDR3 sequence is CAWSVEPGWNTEAFF. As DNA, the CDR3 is TGTGCCTGGAGTGTTGAACCAGGGTGGAACACTGAAGCTTTCTTT.

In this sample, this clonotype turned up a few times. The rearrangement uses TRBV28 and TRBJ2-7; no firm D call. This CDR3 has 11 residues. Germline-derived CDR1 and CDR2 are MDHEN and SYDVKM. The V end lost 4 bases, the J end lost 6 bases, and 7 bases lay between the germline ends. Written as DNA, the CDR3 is TGTGCCAGCAGTTACGTAAGCGAGCAGTACTTC. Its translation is CASSYVSEQYF. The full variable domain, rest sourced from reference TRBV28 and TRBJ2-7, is DVKVTQSSRYLVKRTGEKVFLECVQDMDHENMFWYRQDPGLGLRLIYFSYDVKMKEKGDIPEGYSVSREKKERFSLILESASTNQTSMYLCASSYVSEQYFGPGTRLTVT.

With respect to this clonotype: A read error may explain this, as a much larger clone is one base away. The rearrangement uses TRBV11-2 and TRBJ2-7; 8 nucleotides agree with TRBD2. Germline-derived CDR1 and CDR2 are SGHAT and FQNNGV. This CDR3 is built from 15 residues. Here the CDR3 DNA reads TGTGCCAGCAGCACAAGCGGGAGTGCCTCCTACGGGCAGTACTTC. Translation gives CASSTSGSASYGQYF.

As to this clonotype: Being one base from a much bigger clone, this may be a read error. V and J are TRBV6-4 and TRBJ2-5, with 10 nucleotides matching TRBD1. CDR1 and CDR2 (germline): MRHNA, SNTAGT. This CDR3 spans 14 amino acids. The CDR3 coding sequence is TGTGCCGGCAGTGAAGGACAGGGGGAACAGACCCAGTACTTC. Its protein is CAGSEGQGEQTQYF.

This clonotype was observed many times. The chain's CDR3 is CASSTGHLSNQPQHF. The CDR3 DNA follows: TGTGCCAGCAGTACGGGACACCTTAGCAATCAGCCCCAGCATTTT. This chain uses TRBV6-1 with TRBJ1-5; TRBD1 is a possible D gene (6 bases). V was trimmed by 5 bases and J by 0 bases, leaving 11 bases between them. Germline-derived CDR1 and CDR2 are MNHNS and SASEGT. This CDR3 has 15 residues.